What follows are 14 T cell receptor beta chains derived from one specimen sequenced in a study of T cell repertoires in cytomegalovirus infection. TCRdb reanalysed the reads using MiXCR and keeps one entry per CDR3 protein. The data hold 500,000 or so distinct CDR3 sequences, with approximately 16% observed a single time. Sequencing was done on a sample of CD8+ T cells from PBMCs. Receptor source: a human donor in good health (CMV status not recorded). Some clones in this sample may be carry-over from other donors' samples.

The CDR3 nucleotides read TGTGCCAGCAGCTACTTAGCGGGAGAGGCCCACCCCTACGAGCAGTACTTC. Its translation: CASSYLAGEAHPYEQYF. The chain joins TRBV7-9 to TRBJ2-7, with 9 bases matching TRBD2. CDR3 length: 17 amino acids. CDR1 is SEHNR, CDR2 FQNEAQ, per germline (reference sequence). With V trimmed by 4 bases and J by 2 bases, 12 bases remained unmatched.

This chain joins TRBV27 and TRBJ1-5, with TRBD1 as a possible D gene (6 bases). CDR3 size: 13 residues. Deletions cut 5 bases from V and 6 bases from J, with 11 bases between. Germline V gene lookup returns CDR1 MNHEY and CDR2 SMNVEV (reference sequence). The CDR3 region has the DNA TGTGCCAGCAGTGAGGGGGGGCCTCAGCCCCAGCATTTT. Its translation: CASSEGGPQPQHF.

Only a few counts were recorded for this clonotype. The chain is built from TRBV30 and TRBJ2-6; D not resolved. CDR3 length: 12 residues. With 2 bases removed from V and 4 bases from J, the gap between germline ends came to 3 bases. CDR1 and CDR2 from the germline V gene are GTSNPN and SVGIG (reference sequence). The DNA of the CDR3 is TGTGCCTGGAGTACCGGGGCCAACGTCCTGACTTTC. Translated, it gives CAWSTGANVLTF.

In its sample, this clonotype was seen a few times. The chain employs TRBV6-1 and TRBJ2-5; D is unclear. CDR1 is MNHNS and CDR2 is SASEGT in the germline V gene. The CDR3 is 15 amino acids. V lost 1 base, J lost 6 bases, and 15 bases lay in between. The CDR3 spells CASSEVAMSSKTQYF. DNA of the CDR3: TGTGCCAGCAGTGAAGTGGCCATGAGTAGCAAGACCCAGTACTTC.

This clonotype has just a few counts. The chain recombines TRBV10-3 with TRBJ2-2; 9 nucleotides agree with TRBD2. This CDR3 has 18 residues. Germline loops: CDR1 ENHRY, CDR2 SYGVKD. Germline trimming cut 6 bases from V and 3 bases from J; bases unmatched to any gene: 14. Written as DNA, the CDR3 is TGTGCCATCAGGATTGCGGGAGGGCGGAATGGGGACACCGGGGAGCTGTTTTTT. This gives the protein CAIRIAGGRNGDTGELFF.

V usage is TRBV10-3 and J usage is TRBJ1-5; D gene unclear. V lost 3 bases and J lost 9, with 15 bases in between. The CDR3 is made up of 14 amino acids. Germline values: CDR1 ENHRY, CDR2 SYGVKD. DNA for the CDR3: TGTGCCATCAGTGATTATCATGGGTGGGGGCCCCAGCATTTT. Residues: CAISDYHGWGPQHF.

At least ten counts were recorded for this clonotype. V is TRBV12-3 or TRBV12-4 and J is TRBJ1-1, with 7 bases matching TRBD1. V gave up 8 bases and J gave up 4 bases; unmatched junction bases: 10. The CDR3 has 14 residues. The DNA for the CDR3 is TGTGCCAGCCTTACCACAGGGGAAATCACTGAAGCTTTCTTT. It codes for CASLTTGEITEAFF.

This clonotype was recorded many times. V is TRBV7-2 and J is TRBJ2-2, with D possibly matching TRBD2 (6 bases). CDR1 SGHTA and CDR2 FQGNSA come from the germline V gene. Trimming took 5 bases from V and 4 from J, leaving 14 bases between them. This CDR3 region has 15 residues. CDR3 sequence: CASSQGRGITGELFF. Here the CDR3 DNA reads TGTGCCAGCAGCCAGGGCCGGGGGATCACCGGGGAGCTGTTTTTT.

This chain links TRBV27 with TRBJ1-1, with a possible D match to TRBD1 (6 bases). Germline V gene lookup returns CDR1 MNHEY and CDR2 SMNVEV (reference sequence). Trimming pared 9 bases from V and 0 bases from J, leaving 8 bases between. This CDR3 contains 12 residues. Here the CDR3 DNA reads TGTGCCAGTACAGGGTTGAACACTGAAGCTTTCTTT. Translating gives CASTGLNTEAFF.

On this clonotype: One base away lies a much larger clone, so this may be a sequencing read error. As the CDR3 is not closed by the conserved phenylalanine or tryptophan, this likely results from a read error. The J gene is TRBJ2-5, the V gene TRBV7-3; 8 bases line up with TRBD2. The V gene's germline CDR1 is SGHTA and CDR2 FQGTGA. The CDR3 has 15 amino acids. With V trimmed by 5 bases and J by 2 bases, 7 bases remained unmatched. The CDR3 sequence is CASSPPGLEQETQYL. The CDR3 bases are TGTGCCAGCAGCCCTCCGGGACTAGAGCAAGAGACCCAGTACTTA.

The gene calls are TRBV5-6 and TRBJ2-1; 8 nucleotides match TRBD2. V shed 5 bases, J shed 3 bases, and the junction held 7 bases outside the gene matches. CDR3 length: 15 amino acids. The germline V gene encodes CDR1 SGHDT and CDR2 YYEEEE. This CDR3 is CASSLPSGFYNEQFF. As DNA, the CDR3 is TGTGCCAGCAGTTTACCTAGCGGGTTCTACAATGAGCAGTTCTTC.

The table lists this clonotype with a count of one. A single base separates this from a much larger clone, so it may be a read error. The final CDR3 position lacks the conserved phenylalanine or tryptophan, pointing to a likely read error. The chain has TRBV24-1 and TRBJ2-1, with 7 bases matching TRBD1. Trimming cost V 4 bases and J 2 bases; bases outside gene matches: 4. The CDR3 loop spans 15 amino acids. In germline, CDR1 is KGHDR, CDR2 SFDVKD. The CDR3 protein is CATSDGDSAYNEQFL. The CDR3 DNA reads TGTGCCACCAGTGACGGGGACAGCGCCTACAATGAGCAGTTCTTA.

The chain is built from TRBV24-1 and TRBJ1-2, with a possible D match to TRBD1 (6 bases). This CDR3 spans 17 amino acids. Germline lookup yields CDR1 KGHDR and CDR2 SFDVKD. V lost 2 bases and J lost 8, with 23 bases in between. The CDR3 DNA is TGTGCCACCAGTGATTCGCCCCCGACAGGAAATTTGGGGGGCTACACCTTC. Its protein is CATSDSPPTGNLGGYTF.

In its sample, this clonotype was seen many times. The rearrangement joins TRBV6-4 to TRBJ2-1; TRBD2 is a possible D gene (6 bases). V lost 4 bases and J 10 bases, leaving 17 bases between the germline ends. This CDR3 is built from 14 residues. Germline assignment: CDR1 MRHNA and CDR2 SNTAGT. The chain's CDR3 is CASSAGDSVHEQFF. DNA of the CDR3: TGTGCCAGCAGTGCGGGGGACTCTGTTCACGAGCAGTTCTTC.